This entry concerns a single T cell receptor beta chain. This record comes from a study of shared clonotypes between healthy human individuals. Data came from immunoSEQ multiplex PCR; TCRdb stores just in-frame clones and leaves some out. Of about 600,000 clones in the sample, 95% to 96% are singletons; the top ten hold about 0.11%. Germline assignment: CDR1 LNHDA and CDR2 SQIVND (reference sequence). This CDR3 region has 14 residues. V was pared by 1 base and J by 8 bases, with 5 bases of the junction left unmatched. CD8 cells classed as naive were CD45RO-negative and positively selected for CCR7, excluding terminally differentiated effector memory CD45RA+ cells.

This TCR derives from a woman aged 25 to 39 in good health. The rearrangement joins TRBV19 to TRBJ2-1, with TRBD2 matching 7 bases. What was sequenced was naive CD8+ T cells sorted from blood. CDR3 amino acids: CASSIGGGFDEQFF. The CDR3 coding sequence is TGTGCCAGTAGTATAGGGGGAGGGTTTGATGAGCAGTTCTTC.